This TCR beta chain was identified in a study of vaccination and CD4 T cells after COVID-19. Study at large: Overlapping spike peptides of SARS-CoV-2, HCoV-NL63, HCoV-OC43 and HCoV-229E were used, and cells were stimulated with them.

Cultured CD4+ T cell DNA was sequenced using the Oncomine TCR Beta short-read assay. TCRdb called the PCR reads again in MiXCR, with one record for every CDR3 protein. The data show some 25,000 distinct CDR3 sequences, with about 39% seen just once and around 9.9% held by the top ten. A few counts support this clonotype. No antigen is known for it. Treatment here: 10-day PBMC culture with coronavirus spike peptide pools or control peptides (ViraFEST assay). The PCR-positive dates, March through December 2020, came before the US Alpha, Beta and Delta variants. Sequencing was done on a sample of CD4+ T cells from blood, cultured in vitro. This receptor was identified in a human donor who had recovered from COVID-19.

This CDR3 reads CASSESVGRGVYGYTF. The CDR3 coding sequence is TGCGCCAGCAGTGAGTCGGTCGGGCGCGGGGTCTATGGCTACACCTTC. This rearrangement joins TRBV10-1 to TRBJ1-2; D is unresolved. The CDR3 totals 16 residues. Germline-derived CDR1 and CDR2 are WNHNN and SYGVQD (reference sequence). Trimming left V 0 bases short and J 4 bases short, with 15 bases between.